The clone carrying this T cell receptor beta chain was recorded a few times. Its antigen is not known. As for treatment: roughly 10-day PBMC culture with coronavirus spike peptide pools or control peptides (ViraFEST assay). The record originates from a study of vaccination and CD4 T cells after COVID-19. Study information: In culture, cells were exposed to overlapping spike peptides from SARS-CoV-2, HCoV-NL63, HCoV-OC43 and HCoV-229E.

CDR1 is MNHNS and CDR2 is SASEGT in the germline V gene. The length of the CDR3 is 15 residues. V lost 4 bases and J lost 0, with 12 bases in between. CD4+ T cells that had been cultured provided DNA sequenced with the Oncomine TCR Beta short-read assay. Genomic DNA extraction was carried out from cultured CD4+ T cells. TCRdb re-analysed the PCR reads in MiXCR, keeping a single row per CDR3 protein. The sample lists about 25,000 distinct CDR3 sequences; under 70% were seen once. V is TRBV6-1 and J is TRBJ1-1, with a tentative D call TRBD1 (5 bases). The receptor was derived from a human donor who received a COVID-19 vaccine. The sequences come from CD4+ T cells from blood, cultured in vitro, collected after SARS-CoV-2 vaccination. CDR3 protein: CASSGPREMNTEAFF. In nucleotides, the CDR3 is TGTGCCAGCAGTGGGCCCAGGGAGATGAACACTGAAGCTTTCTTT.